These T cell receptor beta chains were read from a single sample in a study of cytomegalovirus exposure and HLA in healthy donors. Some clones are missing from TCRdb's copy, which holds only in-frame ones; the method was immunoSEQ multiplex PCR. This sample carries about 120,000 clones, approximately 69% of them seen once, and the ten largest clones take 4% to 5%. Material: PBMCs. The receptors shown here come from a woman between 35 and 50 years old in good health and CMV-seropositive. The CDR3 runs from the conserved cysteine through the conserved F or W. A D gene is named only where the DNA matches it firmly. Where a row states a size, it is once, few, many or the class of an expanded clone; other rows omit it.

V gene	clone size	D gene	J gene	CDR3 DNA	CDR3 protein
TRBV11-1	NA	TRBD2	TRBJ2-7	TGTGCCAGCAGCTTAGCGCGGATCAGCGGGGGGTCCTACGAGCAGTACTTC	CASSLARISGGSYEQYF
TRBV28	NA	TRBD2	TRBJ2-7	TGTGCCAGCAGTTACCGGGGGTTGGGACTAGCGGGACGGGAGCAGTACTTC	CASSYRGLGLAGREQYF
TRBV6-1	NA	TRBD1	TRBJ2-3	TGTGCCAGCACTTTGGCAGGGGGCGCAGATACGCAGTATTTT	CASTLAGGADTQYF
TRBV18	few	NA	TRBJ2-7	TGTGCCAGCTCACCATCGGCAGGTGTCTTGAACGAGCAGTACTTC	CASSPSAGVLNEQYF
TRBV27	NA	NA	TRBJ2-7	TGTGCCAGCAGTCTCTTTCAGGGCGAGCAGTACTTC	CASSLFQGEQYF
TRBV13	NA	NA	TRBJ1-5	TGTGCCAGCAGCCGTTACAGTCAGCCCCAGCATTTT	CASSRYSQPQHF
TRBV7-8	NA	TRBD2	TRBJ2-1	TGTGCCAGCAGCCCCCCCCTGCGGGAGGGTCCATACAATGAGCAGTTCTTC	CASSPPLREGPYNEQFF
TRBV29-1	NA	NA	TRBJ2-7	TGCAGCGTTGCAGGGGCCTCCTACGAGCAGTACTTC	CSVAGASYEQYF
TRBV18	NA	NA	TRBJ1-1	TGTGCCAGCTCACCATCAGGAGGGGTGAACACTGAAGCTTTCTTT	CASSPSGGVNTEAFF
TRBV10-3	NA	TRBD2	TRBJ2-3	TGTGCCACAGCTATCGGCGGGAGATTAGATACGCAGTATTTT	CATAIGGRLDTQYF
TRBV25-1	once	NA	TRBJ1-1	TGTGCCAGCAGTGAAGGAGGGGACACTGAAGCTTTCTTT	CASSEGGDTEAFF
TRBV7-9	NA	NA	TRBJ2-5	TGTGCCAGCAGCTTATTAGCGGCGCCTGAGTACCAAGAGACCCAGTACTTC	CASSLLAAPEYQETQYF
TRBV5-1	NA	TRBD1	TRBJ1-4	TGCGCCAGCAGCGCCTCAGGGGGTGAAAAACTGTTTTTT	CASSASGGEKLFF
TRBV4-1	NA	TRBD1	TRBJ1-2	TGCGCCAGCAGCCAGAACAGGGGGCGAGGAGGCTACACCTTC	CASSQNRGRGGYTF
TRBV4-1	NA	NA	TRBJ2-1	TGCGCCAGCAGCCGCCATCTCGGTGAGCAGTTCTTC	CASSRHLGEQFF
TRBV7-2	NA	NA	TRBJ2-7	TGTGCCAGCAGCTTACAGTCCAGCTCCTACGAGCAGTACTTC	CASSLQSSSYEQYF
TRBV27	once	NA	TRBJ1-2	TGTGCCAGCAGTTTATCCCTAAACTATGGCTACACCTTC	CASSLSLNYGYTF
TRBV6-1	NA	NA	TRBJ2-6	TGTGCCAGCAGTGCGTTGGGGCTTGGGGCCAACGTCCTGACTTTC	CASSALGLGANVLTF
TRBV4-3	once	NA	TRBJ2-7	TGCGCCAGCAGCCTAGACAGGTCGAGCTCCTACGAGCAGTACTTC	CASSLDRSSSYEQYF
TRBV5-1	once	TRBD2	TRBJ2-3	TGCGCCAGCAGCCGTATGACTAGCGGGGGATTCACAGATACGCAGTATTTT	CASSRMTSGGFTDTQYF
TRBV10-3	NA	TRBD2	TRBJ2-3	TGTGCCATCCGGGCTAGCGGAAGCACAGATACGCAGTATTTT	CAIRASGSTDTQYF
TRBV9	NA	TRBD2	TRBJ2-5	TGTGCCAGCAGCACCGGGACTAGCGGTCTTCAAGAGACCCAGTACTTC	CASSTGTSGLQETQYF
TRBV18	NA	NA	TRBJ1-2	TGTGCCAGCTCACGCGGGGGCACGGACAACTATGGCTACACCTTC	CASSRGGTDNYGYTF
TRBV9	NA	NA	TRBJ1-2	TGTGCCAGCAGCGTAGCGGGGAGTCAAAACTATGGCTACACCTTC	CASSVAGSQNYGYTF
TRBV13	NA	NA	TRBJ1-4	TGTGCCAGCAGCTATGGCCCGCAGAGGACTAATGAAAAACTGTTTTTT	CASSYGPQRTNEKLFF
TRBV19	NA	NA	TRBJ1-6	TGTGCCAGCAGCACGGGAGGGAATTCACCCCTCCACTTT	CASSTGGNSPLHF
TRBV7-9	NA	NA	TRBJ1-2	TGTGCCAGCAGCCATCGCCACAGGGCGGAGAACTATGGCTACACCTTC	CASSHRHRAENYGYTF
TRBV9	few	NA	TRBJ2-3	TGTGCCAGCAGCTCCCGAGGCGGGTACACAGATACGCAGTATTTT	CASSSRGGYTDTQYF
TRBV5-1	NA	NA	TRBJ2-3	TGCGCCAGCCTAGACTTAAGCGGAACAGATACGCAGTATTTT	CASLDLSGTDTQYF
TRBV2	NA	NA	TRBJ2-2	TGTGCCAGCACCGGGGGTACCGGGGAGCTGTTTTTT	CASTGGTGELFF
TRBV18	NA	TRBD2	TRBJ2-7	TGTGCCAGCTCACCACTCGACTTCGACTCTAGCGGGACCCTCTCCTACGAGCAGTACTTC	CASSPLDFDSSGTLSYEQYF
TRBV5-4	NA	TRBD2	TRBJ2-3	TGTGCCAGCAGCCAACAAGCGGGGGCGGGGGATACGCAGTATTTT	CASSQQAGAGDTQYF
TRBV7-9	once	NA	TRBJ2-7	TGTGCCAGCAGCTTAGACAGCCTCTACGAGCAGTACTTC	CASSLDSLYEQYF
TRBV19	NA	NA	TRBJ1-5	TGTGCCAGTAGTAAGACAGGCGGCGGCAATCAGCCCCAGCATTTT	CASSKTGGGNQPQHF
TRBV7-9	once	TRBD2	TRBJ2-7	TGTGCCAGCAGCCGCAGCGGGATTGGGTACGAGCAGTACTTC	CASSRSGIGYEQYF
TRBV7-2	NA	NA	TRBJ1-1	TGTGCCAGCAGCTTAGGCAGTTACACTGAAGCTTTCTTT	CASSLGSYTEAFF
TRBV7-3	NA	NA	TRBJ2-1	TGTGCCAGCAGCTTATTCAAGGGGGCCTACAATGAGCAGTTCTTC	CASSLFKGAYNEQFF
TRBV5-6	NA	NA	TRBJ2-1	TGTGCCAGCAGCATCTCGGAGGATGAGCAGTTCTTC	CASSISEDEQFF
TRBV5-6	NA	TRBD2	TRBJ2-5	TGTGCCAGCAGCTTGGTAGCGGGGGATCAAGAGACCCAGTACTTC	CASSLVAGDQETQYF
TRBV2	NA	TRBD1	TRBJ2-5	TGTGCCAGCAGTGCGGGACAGAAACAAGAGACCCAGTACTTC	CASSAGQKQETQYF
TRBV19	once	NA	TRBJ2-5	TGTGCCAGTAGTATGGGATGGACATCGACCTTCCAAGAGACCCAGTACTTC	CASSMGWTSTFQETQYF
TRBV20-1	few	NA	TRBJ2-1	TGCAGTGCTGCGGGGTACAATGAGCAGTTCTTC	CSAAGYNEQFF
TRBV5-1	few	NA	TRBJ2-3	TGCGCCAGCAGCTTGGAACCGGGAGTCATTGGAGATACGCAGTATTTT	CASSLEPGVIGDTQYF
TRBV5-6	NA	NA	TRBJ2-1	TGTGCCAGCAGCCACCTTCGCGGAGCCCTCTCCTACAATGAGCAGTTCTTC	CASSHLRGALSYNEQFF
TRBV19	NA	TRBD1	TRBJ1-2	TGTGCCAGTAGTCCGACAGGGACTCATGGCTACACCTTC	CASSPTGTHGYTF